The 7 T cell receptor beta chains listed next were all sequenced from one sample in a study of beta chain features in type 1 diabetes. The antigens for these receptors are not known. The investigators reverse transcribed all of the isolated RNA, so they sequenced expressed TCRB transcripts. TCRdb keeps only in-frame clones here, not all; method: immunoSEQ multiplex PCR. The repertoire holds about 400,000 clones, with around 12% as singletons. The study's findings and limits: Among patients with Type 1 diabetes, TCRB CDR3s were moderately but significantly shorter in every one of the four CD4+ subsets.

The sample taken for sequencing was naive CD4+ T cells from blood. The source is a woman aged 18-29 years with type 1 diabetes.

This clone appeared once. The rearrangement uses TRBV4-3 and TRBJ2-1; D remains ambiguous. The V gene lost 0 bases and the J gene lost 8 bases, with 14 bases spanning the gap. The germline CDR1 and CDR2 sequences are LGHNA and YSLEER. The CDR3 is 15 residues long. CDR3 protein: CASSQDMTSSDEQFF. DNA of the CDR3: TGCGCCAGCAGCCAAGATATGACCTCTAGTGATGAGCAGTTCTTC.

This clone was detected a few times. The genes are TRBV7-2 and TRBJ2-1; D perhaps matches TRBD1 (6 bases). Trimming cost V 6 bases and J 4 bases, with 10 bases left between them. In germline, CDR1 is SGHTA, CDR2 FQGNSA. CDR3 length: 13 amino acids. CDR3 coding DNA: TGTGCCAGCAGACCAACAGGGTACAATGAGCAGTTCTTC. Its translation is CASRPTGYNEQFF.

This clone showed up just a few times. The chain couples TRBV29-1 to TRBJ1-2; D perhaps matches TRBD1 (6 bases). Germline assignment: CDR1 SQVTM and CDR2 ANQGSEA. The CDR3 length is 13 residues. V lost 7 bases and J lost 4, with 16 bases in between. The CDR3 sequence: CSADQGMGYGYTF. CDR3 nucleotides: TGCAGCGCCGACCAGGGGATGGGCTATGGCTACACCTTC.

This clone was found a few times. The CDR3 DNA reads TGTGCCACCAGCAGATACAGGGAGTTCACCTACGAGCAGTACTTC. Its translation is CATSRYREFTYEQYF. The chain joins TRBV15 to TRBJ2-7; TRBD1 is a possible D gene (6 bases). The CDR3 sequence is 15 residues long. Trimming took off 2 bases at V and 2 bases at J, with 13 bases between the two ends. CDR1 LNHNV and CDR2 YYDKDF come from the germline V gene (reference sequence).

This clone occurred a few times. The V gene is TRBV18, the J gene TRBJ2-7; D might be TRBD1 (6 bases). This CDR3 is built from 14 residues. Germline V gives CDR1 KGHSH, CDR2 LQKENI. V shed 3 bases and J shed 5 bases, with 14 bases lying between them. The CDR3 spells CASSPGAPSHEQYF. The CDR3 region has the DNA TGTGCCAGCTCACCGGGGGCCCCCTCTCACGAGCAGTACTTC.

This clone was observed a few times. The chain combines TRBV7-2 with TRBJ2-5; 9 bases line up with TRBD2. Germline V gene lookup returns CDR1 SGHTA and CDR2 FQGNSA. The CDR3 runs to 16 residues. J lost 1 base, V lost 1 base, and 4 bases had no gene match. Here the CDR3 reads CASSLVAGGAQETQYF. CDR3 bases: TGTGCCAGCAGCTTAGTTGCGGGAGGGGCCCAAGAGACCCAGTACTTC. Full variable domain (outside the CDR3, taken from reference TRBV7-2 and TRBJ2-5): GAGVSQSPSNKVTEKGKDVELRCDPISGHTALYWYRQSLGQGLEFLIYFQGNSAPDKSGLPSDRFSAERTGGSVSTLTIQRTQQEDSAVYLCASSLVAGGAQETQYFGPGTRLLVL.

The CDR3: CAWSVTTQETQYF. Written as DNA, the CDR3 is TGTGCCTGGAGTGTAACAACCCAAGAGACCCAGTACTTC. V gene TRBV30 combines with J gene TRBJ2-5, with D uncertain. The CDR3 runs 13 residues. The V end was cut by 0 bases, the J end by 1 base, with 6 bases between. Germline V gives CDR1 GTSNPN, CDR2 SVGIG (reference sequence).